These 22 T cell receptor beta chains were all obtained from the same sample, sequenced in a study of T cell responses to AZD1222 COVID-19 vaccine. The data were produced by immunoSEQ multiplex PCR, yet TCRdb's version contains in-frame clones alone and is incomplete. The sample records 110,000 to 150,000 clones, 80% to 95% being singletons. The sample here was peripheral blood, taken 28 days after the second AZD1222 dose. The receptors originated from an adult who received the AZD1222 COVID-19 vaccine.

V is TRBV3-1 (or the pseudogene TRBV3-2) and J is TRBJ2-1, with D maybe TRBD1 (5 bases). Deletions cut 1 base from V and 4 bases from J, with 14 bases between. The germline V gene encodes CDR1 LGHDT and CDR2 YNNKEL (reference sequence). The CDR3 is 16 residues long. CDR3: CASSQAQFSGYNEQFF. As DNA, the CDR3 is TGTGCCAGCAGCCAAGCGCAGTTTTCAGGGTACAATGAGCAGTTCTTC.

V usage is TRBV5-1 and J usage is TRBJ2-7; perhaps D is TRBD1 or TRBD2 (5 bases each). Germline CDR1 SGHRS, CDR2 YFSETQ. The CDR3 contains 14 residues. V was shortened by 0 bases and J by 0 bases, with 7 bases between the two germline ends. CDR3 nucleotide sequence: TGCGCCAGCAGCTTGGACGGGACCTCCTACGAGCAGTACTTC. Translating it yields CASSLDGTSYEQYF.

V usage is TRBV5-1 and J usage is TRBJ1-4; possibly TRBD1 for D (5 bases). Trimming removed 0 bases at V and 2 bases at J, with 5 bases between. Germline CDR1 is SGHRS and CDR2 is YFSETQ. This CDR3 has 14 amino acids. DNA of the CDR3: TGCGCCAGCAGCTTGGGGGGGACTAATGAAAAACTGTTTTTT. Translating it yields CASSLGGTNEKLFF.

V gene TRBV28 combines with J gene TRBJ1-6, with unresolved D. V lost 5 bases and J 10 bases, leaving 9 bases between the germline ends. The CDR3 consists of 12 residues. Germline-derived CDR1 and CDR2 are MDHEN and SYDVKM. The CDR3 DNA reads as TGTGCCAGCAGTCCCCCCAAATCACCCCTCCACTTT. Translation gives CASSPPKSPLHF.

The genes are TRBV27 and TRBJ1-2; possible D gene TRBD1, 5 bases. The germline V and J ends were trimmed by 4 bases and 4 bases, with 10 bases remaining between them. Germline lookup yields CDR1 MNHEY and CDR2 SMNVEV (reference sequence). The CDR3 runs 13 residues. The CDR3 sequence is CASSSTDGYGYTF. The CDR3 nucleotides are TGTGCCAGCAGTTCGACAGACGGCTATGGCTACACCTTC.

V and J are TRBV28 and TRBJ1-5, with D perhaps matching TRBD1 (6 bases). The V end lost 6 bases, the J end lost 1 base, and 13 bases lay between the germline ends. CDR3 size: 15 residues. Germline V CDR1 and CDR2: MDHEN, SYDVKM. This CDR3 is CASRNQGLSNQPQHF. The CDR3 DNA reads TGTGCCAGCAGAAACCAGGGGTTAAGCAATCAGCCCCAGCATTTT.

This clone has just one count. V and J are TRBV19 and TRBJ1-1; weak D call: TRBD1 (5 bases). Germline-derived CDR1 and CDR2 are LNHDA and SQIVND (reference sequence). The CDR3 loop spans 14 amino acids. V dropped 5 bases and J dropped 0 bases, with 10 bases sitting between them. This CDR3 reads CASSVGTLNTEAFF. CDR3 nucleotide sequence: TGTGCCAGTAGTGTCGGGACGTTGAACACTGAAGCTTTCTTT.

A single count supports this clone. V is TRBV11-3 and J is TRBJ2-5; 7 bases align to TRBD1. CDR1 is SGHNT, CDR2 YENEEA, per germline. The ends lost 4 bases at V and 1 base at J; junction bases unmatched: 9. The CDR3 length is 16 residues. CDR3 bases: TGTGCCAGCAGCTCGGGCGTCGGGACAGCCCAAGAGACCCAGTACTTC. Residues: CASSSGVGTAQETQYF.

The chain carries TRBV19 and TRBJ2-2; D is unresolved. The ends were cut back, 7 bases at V and 3 bases at J, with 9 bases in the middle. In germline, CDR1 is LNHDA, CDR2 SQIVND (reference sequence). This CDR3 is 13 amino acids long. CDR3 sequence reads: CASIWSDTGELFF. The CDR3 bases are TGTGCCAGTATTTGGAGCGACACCGGGGAGCTGTTTTTT.

CDR3 nucleotide sequence: TGTGCCAGCAGTGAGGTTAGCGGGAGAGTTTTGGAGCAGTTCTTC. Its protein product is CASSEVSGRVLEQFF. The rearrangement links TRBV2 to TRBJ2-1; TRBD2 matches at 9 bases. With V trimmed by 3 bases and J by 10 bases, 10 bases remained unmatched. CDR1 and CDR2 (germline): SNHLY, FYNNEI. The CDR3 consists of 15 residues.

The V call is TRBV5-1, the J call TRBJ2-1, with D possibly matching TRBD1 (6 bases). Germline CDR1 SGHRS, CDR2 YFSETQ. The CDR3 length is 15 residues. V shed 4 bases and J shed 1 base, with 12 bases lying between them. The DNA for the CDR3 is TGCGCCAGCAGCACCGGGACACAATCCTACAATGAGCAGTTCTTC. It yields the protein CASSTGTQSYNEQFF.

This chain links TRBV5-1 with TRBJ2-7, with 9 bases identical to TRBD2. The germline gives CDR1 SGHRS, CDR2 YFSETQ. Losses at the gene ends were 4 bases for V and 6 bases for J; bases not matched to a gene: 8. CDR3 size: 14 residues. CDR3 nucleotides: TGCGCCAGCAGCCCCGCCGGGACTAGCTCCGAGCAGTACTTC. Amino acids: CASSPAGTSSEQYF.

The V and J genes are TRBV28 and TRBJ1-2; no firm D call. CDR1 and CDR2 from the germline V gene are MDHEN and SYDVKM. The V end was cut by 6 bases, the J end by 4 bases, with 15 bases between. The CDR3 loop spans 14 amino acids. CDR3 sequence: CASSPGPMPYGYTF. As DNA, the CDR3 is TGTGCCAGCAGCCCTGGACCGATGCCCTATGGCTACACCTTC.

V usage is TRBV19 and J usage is TRBJ1-5; D may be TRBD1 (6 bases). Germline loops: CDR1 LNHDA, CDR2 SQIVND (reference sequence). The V gene lost 4 bases and the J gene lost 4 bases, with 11 bases spanning the gap. CDR3 length: 14 residues. CDR3 sequence reads: CASSNSGTNQPQHF. The DNA of the CDR3 is TGTGCCAGTAGTAATTCAGGGACAAATCAGCCCCAGCATTTT.

The chain carries TRBV9 and TRBJ2-2; 8 bases agree with TRBD2. The CDR3 has 15 amino acids. Losses at the gene ends were 4 bases for V and 6 bases for J; bases not matched to a gene: 8. The V gene's germline CDR1 is SGDLS and CDR2 YYNGEE. For the CDR3, the DNA is TGTGCCAGCAGCTCGAGGACTAGCCCATCCGGGGAGCTGTTTTTT. It yields the protein CASSSRTSPSGELFF.

In this sample, this clone turned up a few times. The chain joins TRBV4-1 to TRBJ2-7, with D tentatively TRBD1 or TRBD2 (5 bases each). The CDR3 sequence is 16 residues long. Germline CDR1 is MGHRA and CDR2 is YSYEKL. V was cut by 0 bases and J by 0 bases, with 12 bases left in between. This CDR3 is CASSQEWGISSYEQYF. In DNA, the CDR3 is TGCGCCAGCAGCCAAGAGTGGGGGATAAGCTCCTACGAGCAGTACTTC.

The rearrangement links TRBV15 to TRBJ1-5; TRBD1 aligns across 7 bases. V lost 9 bases to trimming and J lost 4 bases; unmatched junction nucleotides: 3. Per the germline V gene, CDR1 is LNHNV and CDR2 is YYDKDF (reference sequence). This CDR3 is built from 12 residues. DNA for the CDR3: TGTGCCACTGGGACAGCGAATCAGCCCCAGCATTTT. Its translation is CATGTANQPQHF.

The chain uses TRBV14 and TRBJ1-1; D is unclear. The CDR3 runs to 14 residues. Deletions cut 4 bases from V and 1 base from J, with 10 bases between. Germline V gene lookup returns CDR1 SGHDN and CDR2 FVKESK. For the CDR3, the DNA is TGTGCCAGCAGCCTTCATAGGGCGAACACTGAAGCTTTCTTT. Encoded protein: CASSLHRANTEAFF.

V usage is TRBV19 and J usage is TRBJ1-2, with D unresolved. The germline V and J ends were trimmed by 6 bases and 6 bases, with 5 bases remaining between them. The germline CDR1 and CDR2 sequences are LNHDA and SQIVND (reference sequence). The CDR3 is 10 residues long. The CDR3, as DNA: TGTGCCAGTAGGGGGAATGGCTACACCTTC. This sequence encodes CASRGNGYTF.

V and J are TRBV7-2 and TRBJ2-1; no clear D gene. From germline, CDR1 is SGHTA and CDR2 FQGNSA. Between the trimmed V and J ends, which lost 1 base and 6 bases, there was a span of 16 bases. The CDR3 sequence is 16 residues long. The CDR3 loop is CASSLVDWVGANEQFF. CDR3 nucleotide sequence: TGTGCCAGCAGCTTAGTAGATTGGGTGGGTGCCAATGAGCAGTTCTTC.

The V gene is TRBV7-6, the J gene TRBJ2-5; D may be TRBD1 (5 bases). CDR1 SGHVS and CDR2 FNYEAQ come from the germline V gene. V lost 2 bases, J lost 5 bases, and 21 bases lay in between. CDR3 length equals 17 residues. The CDR3 protein is CASSLIDSPTLRETQYF. CDR3 sequence (DNA): TGTGCCAGCAGCTTAATTGACAGCCCAACCCTAAGGGAGACCCAGTACTTC.

This chain joins TRBV5-6 and TRBJ1-5; no clear D. This CDR3 is built from 15 residues. The V gene lost 1 base and the J gene lost 0 bases, with 8 bases spanning the gap. Germline V gene lookup returns CDR1 SGHDT and CDR2 YYEEEE. The CDR3: CASSLKVNSNQPQHF. The CDR3 DNA sequence: TGTGCCAGCAGCTTGAAAGTTAATAGCAATCAGCCCCAGCATTTT.